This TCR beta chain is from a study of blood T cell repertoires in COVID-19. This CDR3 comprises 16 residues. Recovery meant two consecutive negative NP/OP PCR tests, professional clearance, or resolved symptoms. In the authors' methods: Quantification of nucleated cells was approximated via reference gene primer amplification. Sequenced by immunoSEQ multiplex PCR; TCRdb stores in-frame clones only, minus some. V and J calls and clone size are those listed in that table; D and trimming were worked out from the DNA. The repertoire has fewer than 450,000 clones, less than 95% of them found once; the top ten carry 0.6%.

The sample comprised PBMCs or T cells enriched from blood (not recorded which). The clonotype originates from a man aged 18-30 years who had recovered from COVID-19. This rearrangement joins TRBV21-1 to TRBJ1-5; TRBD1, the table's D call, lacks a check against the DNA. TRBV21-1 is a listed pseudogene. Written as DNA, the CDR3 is TGTGCCAGCAGCAAAGTTTGGACAGGCGGTAATCAGCCCCAGCATTTT. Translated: CASSKVWTGGNQPQHF.